This T cell receptor beta chain was recovered during a study of shared clonotypes between healthy human individuals. CDR1 and CDR2 (germline): SGHDN, FVKESK. The trim removed 4 bases at V and 2 bases at J, leaving 4 bases unmatched. This CDR3 is built from 14 residues. TCRdb keeps only in-frame clones here, not all; method: immunoSEQ multiplex PCR. The sample includes about 1 million clones, around 74% seen only once; the top ten take approximately 1.5%. The healthy adult donors were HIV-negative and reported no recent acute infections or vaccinations. Study observations and caveats: Lower generation probabilities were found for non-shared clonotypes than for those shared by all four donors.

Details on this clone: The antigen is undetermined.

Input material: memory CD4+ T cells sorted from blood. Subset of the sample: CD45RA-negative fraction. The chain is built from TRBV14 and TRBJ1-1; 7 nucleotides line up with TRBD1. The sequence was collected from a man between 18 and 35 years old in good health. CDR3 residues: CASSPRQGNTEAFF. In nucleotides, the CDR3 is TGTGCCAGCAGCCCACGACAGGGTAACACTGAAGCTTTCTTT. The full variable domain, completed using reference TRBV14 and TRBJ1-1, is EAGVTQFPSHSVIEKGQTVTLRCDPISGHDNLYWYRRVMGKEIKFLLHFVKESKQDESGMPNNRFLAERTGGTYSTLKVQPAELEDSGVYFCASSPRQGNTEAFFGQGTRLTVV.